The subject of this entry is one T cell receptor beta chain. The CDR3 sequence is 15 residues long. The germline gives CDR1 SEHNR, CDR2 FQNEAQ (reference sequence). V lost 1 base and J 4 bases, leaving 13 bases between the germline ends. TCRdb passed the RT-PCR reads through MiXCR, listing each CDR3 protein once. Of almost 700,000 distinct CDR3 sequences in the sample, 12% to 15% are singletons; the top ten hold 3% to 4.5%. The receptor comes from a female donor in good health, serving as a healthy control. The genes are TRBV7-9 and TRBJ1-1, with unresolved D. Source material: memory CD4+ T cells from blood. The CDR3 sequence is CASSLVEGAGTEAFF. The CDR3, as DNA: TGTGCCAGCAGCTTAGTAGAGGGCGCAGGCACTGAAGCTTTCTTT.